A single sample is the source of the 28 T cell receptor beta chains below, sequenced in a study of blood T cell repertoires in COVID-19. TCRdb keeps only in-frame clones here, not all; method: immunoSEQ multiplex PCR. Of approximately 100,000 clones in the sample, about 91% are singletons; the top ten hold 15% to 20%. Source material: peripheral blood. All receptors come from a man in his fifties or sixties with acute or convalescent COVID-19.

The chain is built from TRBV5-1 and TRBJ1-1, with D possibly matching TRBD1 (6 bases). The V and J ends lost 4 bases and 5 bases respectively, with 12 bases between them. Looked up from germline, CDR1 is SGHRS and CDR2 is YFSETQ. The length of the CDR3 is 13 residues. Here the CDR3 DNA reads TGCGCCAGCAGCCCGGACAGAGAGACTGAAGCTTTCTTT. This encodes CASSPDRETEAFF.

The V call is TRBV5-4, the J call TRBJ2-1, with D tentatively TRBD2 (5 bases). The germline gives CDR1 SGHNT, CDR2 YYREEE (reference sequence). The CDR3 runs 13 residues. The germline V and J ends were trimmed by 0 bases and 9 bases, with 10 bases remaining between them. The CDR3 region is CASSLAGVGEQFF. In nucleotides, the CDR3 is TGTGCCAGCAGCTTGGCCGGGGTAGGTGAGCAGTTCTTC.

V and J are TRBV5-1 and TRBJ2-2, with 8 bases fitting TRBD2. Per germline, CDR1 SGHRS and CDR2 YFSETQ. This CDR3 has 18 residues. Trimming removed 4 bases from V and 0 bases from J; junction bases left unmatched: 11. CDR3 bases: TGCGCCAGCAGCCCGGGGGGACTAGGAGTCTCGAACACCGGGGAGCTGTTTTTT. Translated, it gives CASSPGGLGVSNTGELFF.

The chain is built from TRBV5-5 and TRBJ2-1; TRBD2 agrees at 7 bases. The CDR3 runs to 15 residues. Germline CDR1 is SGHKS and CDR2 is YYEKEE (reference sequence). J lost 7 bases, V lost 0 bases, and 7 bases had no gene match. The CDR3 nucleotides are TGTGCCAGCAGCTTGGGACTAGCCGAAATGAATGAGCAGTTCTTC. It encodes CASSLGLAEMNEQFF.

This chain connects TRBV14 to TRBJ2-3, with no clear D. The CDR3 is 13 residues long. CDR1 is SGHDN and CDR2 is FVKESK in the germline V gene. V was cut by 4 bases and J by 2 bases, with 7 bases left in between. The CDR3, as DNA: TGTGCCAGCAGCCCGCGAATCACAGATACGCAGTATTTT. This encodes CASSPRITDTQYF.

This chain joins TRBV16 and TRBJ1-1, with D perhaps matching TRBD1 (5 bases). V gave up 0 bases and J gave up 4 bases, with 15 bases separating them. Germline CDR1 is KGHSY and CDR2 is FQNENV. CDR3 length: 16 residues. CDR3 loop: CASSQSTGGKGTEAFF. Written as DNA, the CDR3 is TGTGCCAGCAGCCAATCAACAGGAGGGAAGGGCACTGAAGCTTTCTTT.

This rearrangement joins TRBV6-4 to TRBJ2-1; 12 nucleotides line up with TRBD2. The CDR3 has 16 residues. The germline V gene has CDR1 MRHNA and CDR2 SNTAGT. The V gene end was trimmed by 5 bases and the J gene end by 2 bases; junction bases not matched to a gene: 4. For the CDR3, the DNA is TGTGCCAGCAGTCTAGCGGGGGGGCGACCCTACAATGAGCAGTTCTTC. Its translation: CASSLAGGRPYNEQFF.

This clone was counted between two and nine times. The chain links TRBV19 to TRBJ1-6, with a weak D call TRBD1 (6 bases). The length of the CDR3 is 17 residues. Trimming cost V 0 bases and J 0 bases, with 9 bases left between them. Germline values: CDR1 LNHDA, CDR2 SQIVND (reference sequence). CDR3 protein: CASSIEGATSYNSPLHF. CDR3 coding DNA: TGTGCCAGTAGTATAGAGGGGGCGACCTCCTATAATTCACCCCTCCACTTT. The whole variable domain, remainder taken from reference TRBV19 and TRBJ1-6, is DGGITQSPKYLFRKEGQNVTLSCEQNLNHDAMYWYRQDPGQGLRLIYYSQIVNDFQKGDIAEGYSVSREKKESFPLTVTSAQKNPTAFYLCASSIEGATSYNSPLHFGNGTRLTVT.

The CDR3 reads CASSQGVRGEQFF. The CDR3 bases are TGTGCCAGCAGCCAAGGGGTCCGGGGTGAGCAGTTCTTC. This sequence joins TRBV3-1 (or the pseudogene TRBV3-2) and TRBJ2-1; possible D gene TRBD2, 5 bases. The CDR3 sequence is 13 residues long. CDR1 is LGHDT and CDR2 is YNNKEL in the germline V gene (reference sequence). Trimming took 1 base from V and 9 from J, leaving 10 bases between them.

This chain links TRBV5-5 with TRBJ1-4; the D is unclear. From germline, CDR1 is SGHKS and CDR2 YYEKEE (reference sequence). CDR3 length: 16 amino acids. The ends were cut back, 0 bases at V and 7 bases at J, with 16 bases in the middle. The CDR3 bases are TGTGCCAGCAGCTTGGGAGGAAACCTTAGGATTGAAAAACTGTTTTTT. As protein: CASSLGGNLRIEKLFF. The whole variable domain, remainder taken from reference TRBV5-5 and TRBJ1-4, is DAGVTQSPTHLIKTRGQQVTLRCSPISGHKSVSWYQQVLGQGPQFIFQYYEKEERGRGNFPDRFSARQFPNYSSELNVNALLLGDSALYLCASSLGGNLRIEKLFFGSGTQLSVL.

J is TRBJ2-3 and V is TRBV3-1 (or the pseudogene TRBV3-2); perhaps TRBD2 as D (7 bases). The ends were cut back, 1 base at V and 5 bases at J, with 13 bases in the middle. Germline CDR1 reads LGHDT; CDR2 reads YNNKEL (reference sequence). The CDR3 consists of 15 residues. The CDR3 sequence: CASSQGRGAGDTQYF. The DNA for the CDR3 is TGTGCCAGCAGCCAAGGCCGGGGGGCAGGAGATACGCAGTATTTT.

The chain links TRBV12-3 or TRBV12-4 to TRBJ2-7, with D tentatively TRBD2 (6 bases). V was clipped by 2 bases and J by 6 bases, with 8 bases between them. CDR3 length: 12 amino acids. In DNA form, the CDR3 reads TGTGCCAGCAGTTTAATGGGGGGCGAGCAGTACTTC. Its translation is CASSLMGGEQYF.

The CDR3 sequence: CASSQEGGSYNEQFF. CDR3 nucleotides: TGCGCCAGCAGCCAAGAGGGGGGCTCCTACAATGAGCAGTTCTTC. V gene TRBV4-1 combines with J gene TRBJ2-1, with D tentatively TRBD2 (6 bases). The CDR3 contains 15 residues. V lost 0 bases to trimming and J lost 0 bases, with 6 bases between them. Germline V gene sequence: CDR1 MGHRA, CDR2 YSYEKL.

The CDR3 DNA sequence: TGTGCCAGCAGCTTGCTCGCGGGGGGCCTGGTAAACATTCAGTACTTC. It yields the protein CASSLLAGGLVNIQYF. The gene calls are TRBV5-8 and TRBJ2-4; 8 bases align to TRBD2. The trim removed 1 base at V and 6 bases at J, leaving 9 bases unmatched. CDR3 length: 16 amino acids. Germline V CDR1 and CDR2: SGHTS, YDEGEE.

This chain joins TRBV19 and TRBJ2-7; D is undetermined. The CDR3 length is 14 residues. V lost 6 bases and J 2 bases, leaving 14 bases between the germline ends. Looked up from germline, CDR1 is LNHDA and CDR2 is SQIVND (reference sequence). CDR3: CASSTFPGPYEQYF. In DNA form, the CDR3 reads TGTGCCAGTAGCACCTTTCCGGGTCCCTACGAGCAGTACTTC. The complete variable domain, with remaining parts taken from reference TRBV19 and TRBJ2-7, reads DGGITQSPKYLFRKEGQNVTLSCEQNLNHDAMYWYRQDPGQGLRLIYYSQIVNDFQKGDIAEGYSVSREKKESFPLTVTSAQKNPTAFYLCASSTFPGPYEQYFGPGTRLTVT.

J is TRBJ1-6 and V is TRBV10-1; 7 bases align to TRBD1. Germline CDR1 WNHNN, CDR2 SYGVQD (reference sequence). The CDR3 is 13 amino acids. Trimming cost V 9 bases and J 8 bases; bases outside gene matches: 7. This CDR3 is CARTTGRDSPLHF. CDR3 nucleotide sequence: TGCGCCAGGACGACAGGGCGGGATTCACCCCTCCACTTT.

The V gene is TRBV19, the J gene TRBJ1-1; TRBD1 agrees at 8 bases. The CDR3 has 16 residues. Germline V gene sequence: CDR1 LNHDA, CDR2 SQIVND (reference sequence). The V gene end was trimmed by 6 bases and the J gene end by 4 bases; junction bases not matched to a gene: 13. This chain's CDR3 is CASSGTGGQSSTEAFF. CDR3 in DNA: TGTGCCAGTAGCGGGACAGGAGGTCAAAGTAGCACTGAAGCTTTCTTT.

The V gene is TRBV19, the J gene TRBJ2-1, with 7 bases matching TRBD1. Germline values: CDR1 LNHDA, CDR2 SQIVND (reference sequence). V shed 8 bases and J 6 bases; nucleotides not matched to a gene: 10. The CDR3 contains 14 residues. The CDR3 spells CASVPGQPSNEQFF. The CDR3 DNA is TGTGCCAGTGTCCCGGGACAGCCGTCCAATGAGCAGTTCTTC.

The chain carries TRBV18 and TRBJ1-2; TRBD1 might be the D (6 bases). Germline assignment: CDR1 KGHSH and CDR2 LQKENI. V lost 4 bases and J lost 8, with 17 bases in between. This CDR3 comprises 14 residues. The CDR3 here is CASSQTGSAEGYTF. CDR3 DNA: TGTGCCAGCTCACAAACAGGGAGCGCGGAAGGCTACACCTTC.

The chain carries TRBV19 and TRBJ2-7; 7 positions match TRBD1. This CDR3 is built from 13 residues. Per germline, CDR1 LNHDA and CDR2 SQIVND (reference sequence). J was trimmed by 2 bases and V by 5 bases; bases with no gene match: 3. The CDR3 nucleotides are TGTGCCAGTAGTCCCACAGGGGCCTACGAGCAGTACTTC. Translation: CASSPTGAYEQYF.

The chain carries TRBV6-5 and TRBJ1-1, with D possibly being TRBD1 (6 bases). Germline assignment: CDR1 MNHEY and CDR2 SVGAGI. Trimming removed 2 bases at V and 4 bases at J, with 11 bases between. This CDR3 has 14 residues. CDR3 in DNA: TGTGCCAGCAGTTACGCGTTAGGGGGCACTGAAGCTTTCTTT. It is translated as CASSYALGGTEAFF.

This chain links TRBV6-5 with TRBJ1-2; possibly TRBD1 for D (6 bases). Germline lookup yields CDR1 MNHEY and CDR2 SVGAGI. CDR3 length equals 13 residues. V shed 8 bases and J shed 5 bases, with 15 bases lying between them. In DNA form, the CDR3 reads TGTGCCAGCGGTCCAGGGGCAGGGTATGGCTACACCTTC. Its translation is CASGPGAGYGYTF.

Worth noting for this clone: The sample contains more than one DNA sequence encoding this CDR3. The chain recombines TRBV5-1 with TRBJ2-7; 7 nucleotides line up with TRBD1. Germline V gives CDR1 SGHRS, CDR2 YFSETQ. J gave up 0 bases and V 0 bases, and 0 bases lay outside the gene matches. This CDR3 spans 14 amino acids. CDR3 sequence reads: CASSLAGGSYEQYF. CDR3 in DNA: TGCGCCAGCAGCTTGGCAGGGGGCTCCTACGAGCAGTACTTC.

The V call is TRBV3-1 (or the pseudogene TRBV3-2), the J call TRBJ1-2; 7 positions agree with TRBD1. From germline, CDR1 is LGHDT and CDR2 YNNKEL (reference sequence). CDR3 length: 13 residues. Germline trimming cut 4 bases from V and 6 bases from J; bases unmatched to any gene: 5. CDR3 loop: CASSPSQGDGYTF. The CDR3, as DNA: TGTGCCAGCAGCCCGAGTCAGGGGGATGGCTACACCTTC.

V and J are TRBV19 and TRBJ2-1, with TRBD1 matching 7 bases. This CDR3 has 17 residues. Germline values: CDR1 LNHDA, CDR2 SQIVND (reference sequence). The V gene end was trimmed by 7 bases and the J gene end by 0 bases; junction bases not matched to a gene: 12. CDR3 region: CASNPHRGPGSYNEQFF. CDR3 DNA sequence: TGTGCCAGTAACCCTCACAGGGGTCCGGGCTCCTACAATGAGCAGTTCTTC.

This clone was seen once. This chain uses TRBV2 with TRBJ2-7, with TRBD2 matching over 9 bases. Germline assignment: CDR1 SNHLY and CDR2 FYNNEI. The ends lost 6 bases at V and 6 bases at J; junction bases unmatched: 18. This CDR3 comprises 17 residues. The CDR3 sequence: CASSAPGTSYLVVEQYF. DNA of the CDR3: TGTGCCAGCAGCGCGCCCGGGACTAGCTATCTGGTGGTCGAGCAGTACTTC.

This chain connects TRBV6-5 to TRBJ2-1, with D maybe TRBD1 (6 bases). Trimming took off 5 bases at V and 3 bases at J, with 14 bases between the two ends. This CDR3 has 15 residues. Germline V gene data show CDR1 as MNHEY and CDR2 as SVGAGI. The CDR3 sequence: CASSPAGAGYNEQFF. The CDR3 region has the DNA TGTGCCAGCAGTCCAGCAGGGGCAGGCTACAATGAGCAGTTCTTC.

The chain has TRBV19 and TRBJ2-3, with 9 bases lining up with TRBD1. Germline CDR1 LNHDA, CDR2 SQIVND (reference sequence). The CDR3 runs 16 residues. The trim removed 7 bases at V and 2 bases at J, leaving 10 bases unmatched. CDR3 in amino acids: CASTPGTGTTTDTQYF. CDR3 in DNA: TGTGCCAGTACCCCGGGGACAGGGACGACCACAGATACGCAGTATTTT.